This T cell receptor beta chain originates from a study of blood T cell repertoires in COVID-19. With 4 bases removed from V and 0 bases from J, the gap between germline ends came to 18 bases. The germline CDR1 and CDR2 sequences are SGDLS and YYNGEE. CDR3 size: 17 residues. Profiling relied on immunoSEQ multiplex PCR, and the TCRdb table lists in-frame clones only, not all of them. This table holds about 190,000 clones, just under 85% found once. Material for sequencing was peripheral blood. The receptor was isolated from a woman between 70 and 85 years old with active or convalescent COVID-19. The J gene is TRBJ2-3, the V gene TRBV9, with D hard to call. CDR3 bases: TGTGCCAGCAGCCAATCGATTGACACGGTTAGCACAGATACGCAGTATTTT. This encodes CASSQSIDTVSTDTQYF. Full variable domain (rest looked up from reference TRBV9 and TRBJ2-3): DSGVTQTPKHLITATGQRVTLRCSPRSGDLSVYWYQQSLDQGLQFLIQYYNGEERAKGNILERFSAQQFPDLHSELNLSSLELGDSALYFCASSQSIDTVSTDTQYFGPGTRLTVL.